This T cell receptor (beta chain) stems from a study of OX40 agonist ivuxolimab in advanced cancers. As for the study in general: Of the participants, roughly 40% had some prior anti-PD-1, anti-PD-L1 or anti-CTLA-4 therapy, which was allowed.

Only in-frame clones appear in the TCRdb table, and some are missing; sequencing was by immunoSEQ multiplex PCR. The data show around 84,000 clones, 85% to 95% seen once. Per germline, CDR1 SGHAT and CDR2 FQNNGV. Trimming cost V 5 bases and J 3 bases, with 6 bases left between them. This CDR3 contains 12 residues. The source was CD4+ or CD8+ T cells sorted from blood, collected in a trial of the OX40 agonist ivuxolimab. The source is an adult with an advanced solid tumor such as melanoma, head and neck, liver or kidney cancer. J is TRBJ2-3 and V is TRBV11-2, with a possible D match to TRBD2 (5 bases). The CDR3 nucleotides are TGTGCCAGCAGCCCGGGGACAGATACGCAGTATTTT. This codes for CASSPGTDTQYF. The variable domain in full, with the rest retrieved from reference TRBV11-2 and TRBJ2-3, is EAGVAQSPRYKIIEKRQSVAFWCNPISGHATLYWYQQILGQGPKLLIQFQNNGVVDDSQLPKDRFSAERLKGVDSTLKIQPAKLEDSAVYLCASSPGTDTQYFGPGTRLTVL.